The clone carrying this TCR beta chain was seen once. Its antigen is still unknown. After removal of 2 bases from V and 4 bases from J, the junction contained 8 bases not matched to a gene. CDR3 size: 16 residues. Germline CDR1 and CDR2: MNHNY and SVGAGI (reference sequence). This specimen belongs to a study of cytomegalovirus exposure and HLA in healthy donors. Whole-study results and caveats: Relative to the roughly 690-donor mean, N-insertions were reportedly fewer in an Asian-associated ancestry cluster in a later analysis. Among TCR beta chains of equal frequency, HLA-associated ones were more clonally expanded in a later analysis. By HLA locus, TCR association rates varied in a later analysis, with DRB1 showing the most and HLA-C the fewest. For most TCR sequences rarity was the rule, although some public TCRs occurred in many donors.

13 Jbeta primers and 60 Vbeta primers were used for the PCR. Assay used: immunoSEQ multiplex PCR; TCRdb lists only in-frame clones, some missing. There are tens of thousands of clones in the sample; roughly 80% occur only once, and around 1.6% lies in the top ten. V is TRBV6-6 and J is TRBJ2-5; 9 bases fit TRBD1. This sequence originates from a man aged 25-45 years in good health and CMV-seronegative. Input material: PBMCs. DNA for the CDR3: TGTGCCAGCAGTTACGGTCTGGGACAGGGACGAGAGACCCAGTACTTC. It is translated as CASSYGLGQGRETQYF.